This section outlines one T cell receptor beta chain sequence together with its context. Primers: 60 Vbeta forward and 13 Jbeta reverse. Sequenced by immunoSEQ multiplex PCR; TCRdb stores in-frame clones only, minus some. The sample includes 150,000 to 200,000 clones, over 60% of them seen just once. V trimming: 4 bases; J trimming: 2 bases; junction bases outside the gene matches: 6. CDR3 length: 16 amino acids. In germline, CDR1 is SGHNT, CDR2 YYREEE (reference sequence). When sampled, the donors appeared nominally healthy, though they likely had unrecorded immune exposures. This entry belongs to a study of cytomegalovirus exposure and HLA in healthy donors. On the study more broadly: Samples from HLA-typed donors yielded 85 million to 95 million unique TCRs in an early data release.

The clonotype originates from a woman between 35 and 50 years old in good health and CMV-seronegative. The material sequenced was PBMCs. J is TRBJ2-5 and V is TRBV5-4, with TRBD2 matching 12 bases. DNA for the CDR3: TGTGCCAGCAGCCCACGACTAGCGGGAGCTCAAGAGACCCAGTACTTC. This encodes CASSPRLAGAQETQYF.